There are many counts of the clone carrying this T cell receptor (beta chain). This entry is derived from a study of early T cells in non-severe SARS-CoV-2 infection. Turning to the study itself: The chains were unpaired, and the sequenced material was bulk RNA from unsorted whole blood.

The TCR library protocol was used to attach unique molecular identifiers. These identifiers were attached to individual cDNA molecules. In TCRdb, the 5' RACE reads were re-called with MiXCR into one record per CDR3 protein. The sample carries roughly 63,000 distinct CDR3 sequences, roughly 13% recorded once. Deletions cut 1 base from V and 7 bases from J, with 16 bases between. The CDR3 is made up of 16 amino acids. Germline CDR1 reads SNHLY; CDR2 reads FYNNEI. Specimen: whole blood. The source is an adult who was a healthcare worker with PCR-confirmed SARS-CoV-2 infection or an uninfected control (not recorded which). The V and J genes are TRBV2 and TRBJ1-4; TRBD1 is a possible D gene (5 bases). This CDR3 reads CASSEGFGRVFEKLFF. CDR3 DNA: TGTGCCAGCAGTGAAGGTTTTGGCAGGGTGTTTGAAAAACTGTTTTTT.